Listed below are T cell receptor beta chains from one sample, sequenced in a study of blood T cell repertoires in COVID-19. The protocol was immunoSEQ multiplex PCR, while the TCRdb copy is restricted to in-frame clones and leaves out a portion. Seen here are 70,000 or so clones, over 60% observed once, and the top ten hold 14% to 15%. Sequenced: peripheral blood. These TCRs come from a man between 60 and 75 years old with COVID-19, enrolled during active disease. CDR3s include the opening cysteine and the closing phenylalanine or tryptophan. Each record gives: V gene, D gene, J gene, clone size, CDR3 protein, CDR3 DNA. D genes are given only for firm matches. Clone size is given for some rows only: seen once, a few or many times, or a class if the clone is expanded.

>TRBV7-6|NA|TRBJ2-3|NA
CASSPAARVSTDTQYF
TGTGCCAGCAGCCCTGCGGCGCGGGTTAGCACAGATACGCAGTATTTT
>TRBV4-2|TRBD2|TRBJ2-5|once
CASSQGTSGGAEETQYF
TGTGCCAGCAGCCAAGGGACTAGCGGGGGGGCCGAGGAGACCCAGTACTTC
>TRBV6-5|TRBD2|TRBJ2-3|NA
CASNPTSVSTDTQYF
TGTGCCAGCAACCCGACTAGCGTGAGCACAGATACGCAGTATTTT
>TRBV27|NA|TRBJ1-4|few
CASRVRDRGGTNEKLFF
TGTGCCAGCAGGGTCCGCGACCGAGGTGGAACTAATGAAAAACTGTTTTTT
>TRBV27|NA|TRBJ2-7|NA
CASKRTGREYEQYF
TGTGCCAGCAAACGGACAGGGAGGGAGTACGAGCAGTACTTC
>TRBV4-1|TRBD1|TRBJ2-7|NA
CASSPILRDRGYEQYF
TGCGCCAGCAGCCCGATTCTCCGGGACAGGGGCTACGAGCAGTACTTC
>TRBV5-1|TRBD2|TRBJ2-3|NA
CASSSGTSGLTDTQYF
TGCGCCAGCAGCTCAGGGACTAGCGGACTCACAGATACGCAGTATTTT
>TRBV2|NA|TRBJ2-3|few
CASSERTDTQYF
TGTGCCAGCAGTGAGCGGACAGATACGCAGTATTTT
>TRBV7-9|NA|TRBJ2-1|few
CASSLGGGRGQSNEQFF
TGTGCCAGCAGCTTAGGGGGAGGAAGGGGACAGAGCAATGAGCAGTTCTTC
>TRBV11-3|NA|TRBJ1-4|NA
CASSLDPDEKLFF
TGTGCCAGCAGCTTAGATCCTGATGAAAAACTGTTTTTT
>TRBV12-3/TRBV12-4|NA|TRBJ1-2|NA
CASSSDRTYGYTF
TGTGCCAGCAGTAGCGACAGGACCTATGGCTACACCTTC
>TRBV10-3|TRBD1|TRBJ1-4|few
CAISDSRDSHEKLFF
TGTGCCATCAGTGATTCCCGGGACAGCCATGAAAAACTGTTTTTT
>TRBV28|NA|TRBJ2-3|NA
CASRVEGWSTDTQYF
TGTGCCAGCAGGGTGGAGGGTTGGAGCACAGATACGCAGTATTTT
>TRBV19|NA|TRBJ1-5|NA
CASMDRSNQPQHF
TGTGCCAGTATGGACAGAAGCAATCAGCCCCAGCATTTT
>TRBV19|NA|TRBJ1-6|NA
CASSAGSYKNSPLHF
TGTGCCAGTAGTGCCGGGTCCTACAAAAATTCACCCCTCCACTTT
>TRBV6-2/TRBV6-3|TRBD1|TRBJ1-2|NA
CASSYRGRGYGYTF
TGTGCCAGCAGTTACAGGGGGCGAGGCTATGGCTACACCTTC
>TRBV9|TRBD1|TRBJ1-2|NA
CASSPVPGQGNGWGYTF
TGTGCCAGCAGCCCAGTCCCGGGACAGGGGAACGGGTGGGGCTACACCTTC
>TRBV24-1|NA|TRBJ2-2|NA
CATSDGGPGELFF
TGTGCCACCAGTGATGGGGGCCCCGGGGAGCTGTTTTTT
>TRBV6-4|TRBD2|TRBJ2-1|NA
CASSAPPLAGEGEQFF
TGTGCCAGCAGTGCCCCCCCACTAGCGGGGGAGGGTGAGCAGTTCTTC
>TRBV30|TRBD2|TRBJ2-3|NA
CARSGTSGSGSLTDTQYF
TGTGCCCGATCCGGGACTAGCGGGAGCGGGAGTCTGACAGATACGCAGTATTTT
>TRBV2|NA|TRBJ2-5|once
CASTKAGQGTETQYF
TGTGCCAGCACCAAGGCGGGGCAGGGCACAGAGACCCAGTACTTC
>TRBV13|TRBD1|TRBJ1-1|NA
CASSYYRGGTEAFF
TGTGCCAGCAGCTACTACAGGGGAGGCACTGAAGCTTTCTTT
>TRBV29-1|TRBD1|TRBJ1-2|NA
CSVEGGQGLYGYTF
TGCAGCGTTGAAGGGGGACAGGGGCTTTATGGCTACACCTTC
>TRBV19|NA|TRBJ1-6|NA
CASRPSEGGLGSPLHF
TGTGCCAGTAGACCATCGGAGGGGGGGCTGGGGTCACCCCTCCACTTT
>TRBV12-5|TRBD2|TRBJ2-2|NA
CASGSGGVFGELFF
TGTGCTAGCGGAAGTGGGGGGGTTTTCGGGGAGCTGTTTTTT
>TRBV29-1|NA|TRBJ2-2|NA
CSVDDGAHGELFF
TGCAGCGTTGATGATGGAGCGCACGGGGAGCTGTTTTTT
>TRBV28|NA|TRBJ2-7|NA
CASKPGHLISYEQYF
TGTGCCAGCAAACCGGGACACCTGATCTCCTACGAGCAGTACTTC
>TRBV2|NA|TRBJ1-2|NA
CASSEALREGGYTF
TGTGCCAGCAGTGAAGCGCTTCGGGAGGGCGGCTACACCTTC
>TRBV5-4|TRBD1|TRBJ2-3|NA
CASSSSGTVSDTQYF
TGTGCCAGCAGCTCCTCGGGGACAGTCTCGGATACGCAGTATTTT
>TRBV27|NA|TRBJ1-5|NA
CASSFFTPEGGQPQHF
TGTGCCAGCAGTTTCTTTACCCCAGAAGGGGGACAGCCCCAGCATTTT
>TRBV6-5|TRBD2|TRBJ2-7|NA
CASSIAGASEQYF
TGTGCCAGCAGTATAGCGGGAGCATCCGAGCAGTACTTC
>TRBV7-9|TRBD2|TRBJ2-3|NA
CASSRTSGGFDTQYF
TGTGCCAGCAGCAGGACTAGCGGGGGATTCGATACGCAGTATTTT
>TRBV14|TRBD1|TRBJ2-1|NA
CASSQWDRAGNEQFF
TGTGCCAGCAGCCAATGGGACAGGGCGGGGAATGAGCAGTTCTTC
>TRBV19|NA|TRBJ2-5|few
CASSITTEQETQYF
TGTGCCAGTAGTATTACAACAGAGCAAGAGACCCAGTACTTC
>TRBV10-1|NA|TRBJ1-1|NA
CASSEYVEAEAFF
TGCGCCAGCAGTGAGTACGTGGAGGCTGAAGCTTTCTTT
>TRBV24-1|NA|TRBJ1-1|NA
CATSEGGKAFF
TGTGCCACCTCGGAGGGGGGGAAAGCTTTCTTT
>TRBV5-1|NA|TRBJ2-5|NA
CASSFLQGGEETQYF
TGCGCCAGCAGCTTCCTCCAGGGTGGAGAAGAGACCCAGTACTTC
>TRBV7-9|NA|TRBJ2-7|NA
CASSPTGVQEYEQYF
TGTGCCAGCAGCCCAACGGGGGTACAGGAATACGAGCAGTACTTC
>TRBV2|TRBD2|TRBJ2-3|NA
CASSIRLADTQYF
TGTGCCAGCAGTATCCGACTAGCTGATACGCAGTATTTT
>TRBV6-5|NA|TRBJ2-3|NA
CASVRLGTDTQYF
TGTGCCAGCGTGAGACTAGGCACAGATACGCAGTATTTT
>TRBV5-1|TRBD2|TRBJ2-1|NA
CASSVGGVNNEQFF
TGCGCCAGCAGTGTGGGAGGGGTAAACAATGAGCAGTTCTTC
>TRBV7-9|TRBD1|TRBJ2-7|NA
CASSPRTGTYEQYF
TGTGCCAGCAGCCCCCGGACAGGAACCTACGAGCAGTACTTC
>TRBV4-1|TRBD1|TRBJ1-5|NA
CASSRSGQGGQPQHF
TGCGCCAGCAGCCGATCCGGACAGGGAGGTCAGCCCCAGCATTTT
>TRBV4-2|TRBD2|TRBJ2-7|NA
CASSQVSLREGFYEQYF
TGTGCCAGCAGCCAAGTGAGTTTGCGGGAGGGCTTCTACGAGCAGTACTTC
>TRBV9|NA|TRBJ2-1|NA
CASSVEGGLQSSYNEQFF
TGTGCCAGCAGCGTAGAAGGGGGTCTGCAGAGCTCCTACAATGAGCAGTTCTTC
>TRBV18|NA|TRBJ1-5|NA
CASSPDSGPQHF
TGTGCCAGCTCACCTGACAGTGGGCCCCAGCATTTT
>TRBV10-2|NA|TRBJ2-5|NA
CASSESWGAQYF
TGCGCCAGCAGTGAGTCGTGGGGGGCCCAGTACTTC
>TRBV5-1|NA|TRBJ2-7|NA
CASSLGVGGEDEQYF
TGCGCCAGCAGCTTGGGGGTAGGGGGAGAGGACGAGCAGTACTTC
>TRBV6-5|NA|TRBJ1-2|NA
CASSLGPGGNYGYTF
TGTGCCAGCAGTTTGGGGCCTGGGGGCAACTATGGCTACACCTTC
>TRBV25-1|TRBD1|TRBJ2-3|NA
CASSVGGIDTQYF
TGTGCCAGCAGTGTAGGGGGCATAGATACGCAGTATTTT
>TRBV3-1/TRBV3-2|NA|TRBJ2-7|NA
CASSQSGQRVEQYF
TGTGCCAGCAGCCAGTCCGGACAGAGAGTCGAGCAGTACTTC
>TRBV19|NA|TRBJ1-1|NA
CASIPAWQGSTEAFF
TGTGCCAGTATCCCCGCCTGGCAGGGTTCTACTGAAGCTTTCTTT
>TRBV3-1/TRBV3-2|NA|TRBJ2-3|few
CASSPGLDTQYF
TGTGCCAGCAGCCCAGGACTAGATACGCAGTATTTT
>TRBV30|TRBD1|TRBJ1-1|NA
CAWSVQPTGGGAFF
TGTGCCTGGAGTGTACAGCCGACAGGGGGCGGAGCTTTCTTT
>TRBV11-2|TRBD2|TRBJ2-7|NA
CASSPPPSGVSYEQYF
TGTGCCAGCAGCCCACCCCCTAGCGGGGTGTCCTACGAGCAGTACTTC
>TRBV7-6|TRBD2|TRBJ2-7|once
CASSFLRPGLGAGGTYEQYF
TGTGCCAGCAGCTTTTTGCGGCCCGGGTTGGGGGCGGGAGGGACCTACGAGCAGTACTTC
>TRBV11-3|NA|TRBJ2-7|once
CASSGTSYYEQYF
TGTGCCAGCAGCGGGACTTCCTATTACGAGCAGTACTTC
>TRBV7-3|NA|TRBJ2-5|NA
CASSLRAGEQETQYF
TGTGCCAGCAGCTTACGGGCCGGGGAACAAGAGACCCAGTACTTC
>TRBV28|TRBD1|TRBJ1-4|few
CASSPTWTGNDNEKLFF
TGTGCCAGCAGCCCTACTTGGACAGGGAATGATAATGAAAAACTGTTTTTT
>TRBV30|NA|TRBJ2-7|NA
CAWSETYEQYF
TGTGCCTGGAGCGAGACCTACGAGCAGTACTTC